This TCR beta chain appears in the sequencing data of a study of blood T cell repertoires in COVID-19. Study at large: T cells, B-cell-depleted T cells, or PBMCs provided the cDNA or gDNA that served as material.

CDR3 length: 17 amino acids. With 6 bases removed from V and 8 bases from J, the gap between germline ends came to 26 bases. Germline CDR1 reads SGHTA; CDR2 reads FQGNSA. Sequenced by immunoSEQ multiplex PCR; TCRdb stores in-frame clones only, minus some. The sample includes some 400,000 clones, approximately 77% of them seen just once. The material sequenced was peripheral blood. The V and J genes are TRBV7-2 and TRBJ1-3; TRBD1 might be the D (5 bases). The clonotype originates from a human donor with acute or convalescent COVID-19. The donor label of this sample is uncertain. CDR3 sequence: CASRGAGTESFEHTIYF. CDR3 nucleotide sequence: TGTGCCAGCAGGGGAGCGGGGACGGAGAGTTTCGAGCACACCATATATTTT.